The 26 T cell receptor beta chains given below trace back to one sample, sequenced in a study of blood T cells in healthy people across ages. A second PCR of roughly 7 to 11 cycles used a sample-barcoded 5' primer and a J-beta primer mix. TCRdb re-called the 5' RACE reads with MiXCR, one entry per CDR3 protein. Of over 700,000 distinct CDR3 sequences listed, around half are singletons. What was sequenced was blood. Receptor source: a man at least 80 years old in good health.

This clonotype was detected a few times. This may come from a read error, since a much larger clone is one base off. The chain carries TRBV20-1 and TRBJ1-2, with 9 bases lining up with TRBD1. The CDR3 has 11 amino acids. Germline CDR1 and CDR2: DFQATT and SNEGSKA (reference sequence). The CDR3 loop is CRWDRAYGYTF. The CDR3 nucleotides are TGCAGATGGGACAGGGCCTATGGCTACACCTTC.

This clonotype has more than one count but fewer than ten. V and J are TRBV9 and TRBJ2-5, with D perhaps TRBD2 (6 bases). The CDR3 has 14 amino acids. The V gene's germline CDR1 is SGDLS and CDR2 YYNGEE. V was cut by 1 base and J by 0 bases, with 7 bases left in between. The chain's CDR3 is CASSVRDYQETQYF. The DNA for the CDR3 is TGTGCCAGCAGCGTAAGGGACTACCAAGAGACCCAGTACTTC.

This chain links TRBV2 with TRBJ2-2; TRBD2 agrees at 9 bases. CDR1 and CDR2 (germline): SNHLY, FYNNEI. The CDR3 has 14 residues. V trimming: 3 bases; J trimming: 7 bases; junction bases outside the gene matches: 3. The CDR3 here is CASSDQLAGGELFF. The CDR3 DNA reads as TGTGCCAGCAGTGACCAACTAGCGGGCGGGGAGCTGTTTTTT.

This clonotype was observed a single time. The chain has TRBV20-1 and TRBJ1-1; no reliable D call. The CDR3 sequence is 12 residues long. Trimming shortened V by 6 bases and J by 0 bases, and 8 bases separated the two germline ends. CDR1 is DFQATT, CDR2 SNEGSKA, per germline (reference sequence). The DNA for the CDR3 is TGCAGTGCCACCCGGCTGAACACTGAAGCTTTCTTT. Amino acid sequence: CSATRLNTEAFF.

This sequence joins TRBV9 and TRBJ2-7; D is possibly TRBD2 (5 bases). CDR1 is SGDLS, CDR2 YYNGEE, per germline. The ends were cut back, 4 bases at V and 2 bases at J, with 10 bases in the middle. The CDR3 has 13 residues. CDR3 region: CASSQRPTYEQYF. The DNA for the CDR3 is TGTGCCAGCAGCCAGCGGCCTACCTACGAGCAGTACTTC.

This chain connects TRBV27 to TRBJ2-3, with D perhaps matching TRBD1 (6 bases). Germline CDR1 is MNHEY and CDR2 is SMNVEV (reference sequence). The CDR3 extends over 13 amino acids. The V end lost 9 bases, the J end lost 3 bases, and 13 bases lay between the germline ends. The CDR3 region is CASFPQGTDTQYF. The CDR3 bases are TGTGCCAGTTTTCCCCAGGGGACAGATACGCAGTATTTT.

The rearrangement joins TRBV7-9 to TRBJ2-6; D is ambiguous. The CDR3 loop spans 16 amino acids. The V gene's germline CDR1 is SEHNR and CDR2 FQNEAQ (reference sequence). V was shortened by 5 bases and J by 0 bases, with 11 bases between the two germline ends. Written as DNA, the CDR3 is TGTGCCAGCAGCATAGGACCCAGCTCTGGGGCCAACGTCCTGACTTTC. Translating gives CASSIGPSSGANVLTF.

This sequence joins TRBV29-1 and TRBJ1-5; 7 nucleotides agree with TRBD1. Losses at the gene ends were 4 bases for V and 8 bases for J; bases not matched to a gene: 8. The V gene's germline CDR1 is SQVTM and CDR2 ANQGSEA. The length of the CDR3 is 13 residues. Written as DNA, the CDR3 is TGCAGCGTTGGGTGGGACAGCCTCAAGCCCCAGCATTTT. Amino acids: CSVGWDSLKPQHF.

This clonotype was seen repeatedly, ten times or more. CDR3 region: CASSHHRSGLDGYTF. The CDR3 bases are TGTGCCAGCAGCCACCATAGGAGTGGCTTGGATGGCTACACCTTC. This chain uses TRBV3-1 with TRBJ1-2; D uncertain. V was clipped by 3 bases and J by 6 bases, with 17 bases between them. There are 15 residues in the CDR3. Germline CDR1 and CDR2: LGHDT and YNNKEL (reference sequence).

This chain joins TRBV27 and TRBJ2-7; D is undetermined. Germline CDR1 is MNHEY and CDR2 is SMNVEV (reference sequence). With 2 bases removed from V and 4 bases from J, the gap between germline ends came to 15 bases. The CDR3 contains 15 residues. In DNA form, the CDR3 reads TGTGCCAGCAGTTTAAAGGGCTCGGCTAGTTACGAGCAGTACTTC. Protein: CASSLKGSASYEQYF.

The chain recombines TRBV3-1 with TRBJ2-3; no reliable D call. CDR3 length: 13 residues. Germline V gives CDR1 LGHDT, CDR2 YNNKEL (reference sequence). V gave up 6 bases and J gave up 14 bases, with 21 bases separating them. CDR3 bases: TGTGCCAGCAGGCCCTCTAACGTCTTATACGCGTATTTT. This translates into CASRPSNVLYAYF.

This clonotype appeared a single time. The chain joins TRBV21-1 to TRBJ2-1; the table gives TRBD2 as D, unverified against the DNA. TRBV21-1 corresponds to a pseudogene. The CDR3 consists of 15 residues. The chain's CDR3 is CASSKGPAGGPEQFF. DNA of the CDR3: TGTGCCAGCAGCAAAGGTCCAGCGGGAGGCCCTGAGCAGTTCTTC.

The CDR3 loop reads CSARRGTGRGYTF. In DNA form, the CDR3 reads TGCAGTGCTAGACGAGGGACAGGGCGCGGCTACACCTTC. This rearrangement joins TRBV20-1 to TRBJ1-2, with 9 bases identical to TRBD1. From germline, CDR1 is DFQATT and CDR2 SNEGSKA (reference sequence). Trimming took 2 bases from V and 8 from J; bases not matched to a gene: 6. This CDR3 region has 13 residues.

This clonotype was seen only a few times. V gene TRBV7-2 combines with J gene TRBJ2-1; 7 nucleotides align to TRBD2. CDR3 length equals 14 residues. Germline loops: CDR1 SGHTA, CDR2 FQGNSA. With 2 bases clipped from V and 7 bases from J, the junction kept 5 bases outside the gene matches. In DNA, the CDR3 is TGTGCCAGCAGCTTAACGCTAGCGGTTAATGAGCAGTTCTTC. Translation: CASSLTLAVNEQFF.

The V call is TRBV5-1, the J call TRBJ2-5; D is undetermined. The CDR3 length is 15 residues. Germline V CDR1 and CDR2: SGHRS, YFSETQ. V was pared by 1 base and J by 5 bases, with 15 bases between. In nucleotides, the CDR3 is TGCGCCAGCAGCTTGATTGGGCTGTCAATTGAGACCCAGTACTTC. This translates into CASSLIGLSIETQYF. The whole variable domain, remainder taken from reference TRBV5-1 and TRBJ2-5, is KAGVTQTPRYLIKTRGQQVTLSCSPISGHRSVSWYQQTPGQGLQFLFEYFSETQRNKGNFPGRFSGRQFSNSRSEMNVSTLELGDSALYLCASSLIGLSIETQYFGPGTRLLVL.

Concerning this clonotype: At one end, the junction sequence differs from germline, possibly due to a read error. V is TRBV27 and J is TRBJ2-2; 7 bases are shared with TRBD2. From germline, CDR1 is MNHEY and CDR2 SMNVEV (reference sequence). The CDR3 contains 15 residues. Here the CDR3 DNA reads TGTGCCAGCAGTTTATTCGCGGGAGTCACCGGGGGGCTGTTTTTT. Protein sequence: CASSLFAGVTGGLFF.

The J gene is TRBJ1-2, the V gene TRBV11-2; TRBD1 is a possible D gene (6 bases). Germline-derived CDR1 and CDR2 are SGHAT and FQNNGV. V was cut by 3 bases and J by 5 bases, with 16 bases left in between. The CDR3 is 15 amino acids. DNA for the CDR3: TGTGCCAGCAGCTTCACCGGACAGTCCTTGTATGGCTACACCTTC. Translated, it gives CASSFTGQSLYGYTF.

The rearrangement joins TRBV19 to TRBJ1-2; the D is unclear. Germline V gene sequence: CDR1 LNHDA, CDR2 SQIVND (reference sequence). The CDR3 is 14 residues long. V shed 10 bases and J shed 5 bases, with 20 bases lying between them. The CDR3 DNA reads TGTGCCACCTACCCCCGAGGTTCGACGTATGGCTACACCTTC. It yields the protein CATYPRGSTYGYTF.

The CDR3 sequence: CASSETRGSYNEQFF. The CDR3 DNA reads as TGTGCCAGCAGTGAAACTAGGGGATCCTACAATGAGCAGTTCTTC. This chain connects TRBV2 to TRBJ2-1; D could derive from TRBD1 or TRBD2 (5 bases each). Trimming took 2 bases from V and 1 from J, leaving 9 bases between them. CDR1 is SNHLY and CDR2 is FYNNEI in the germline V gene. The CDR3 runs to 15 residues. The full variable domain, completed using reference TRBV2 and TRBJ2-1, is EPEVTQTPSHQVTQMGQEVILRCVPISNHLYFYWYRQILGQKVEFLVSFYNNEISEKSEIFDDQFSVERPDGSNFTLKIRSTKLEDSAMYFCASSETRGSYNEQFFGPGTRLTVL.

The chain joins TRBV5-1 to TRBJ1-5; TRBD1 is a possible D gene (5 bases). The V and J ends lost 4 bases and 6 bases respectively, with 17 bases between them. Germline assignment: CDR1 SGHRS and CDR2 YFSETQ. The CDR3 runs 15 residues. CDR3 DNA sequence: TGCGCCAGCAGCCCGAGCGGGGGGTATGCTCAGCCCCAGCATTTT. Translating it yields CASSPSGGYAQPQHF.

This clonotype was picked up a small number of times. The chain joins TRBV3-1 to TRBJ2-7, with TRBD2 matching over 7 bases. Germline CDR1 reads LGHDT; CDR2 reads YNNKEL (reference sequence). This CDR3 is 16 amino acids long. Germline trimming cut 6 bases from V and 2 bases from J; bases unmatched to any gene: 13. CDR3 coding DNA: TGTGCCAGCAGTGGGGGAGGGACTAACCGACCCTACGAGCAGTACTTC. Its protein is CASSGGGTNRPYEQYF.

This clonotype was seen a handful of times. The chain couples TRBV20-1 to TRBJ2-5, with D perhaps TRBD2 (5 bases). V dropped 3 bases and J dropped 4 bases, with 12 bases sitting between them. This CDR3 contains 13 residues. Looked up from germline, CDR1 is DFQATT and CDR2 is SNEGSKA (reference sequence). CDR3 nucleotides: TGCAGTGCTAGTGAGGCTAGCAGAGAGACCCAGTACTTC. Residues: CSASEASRETQYF.

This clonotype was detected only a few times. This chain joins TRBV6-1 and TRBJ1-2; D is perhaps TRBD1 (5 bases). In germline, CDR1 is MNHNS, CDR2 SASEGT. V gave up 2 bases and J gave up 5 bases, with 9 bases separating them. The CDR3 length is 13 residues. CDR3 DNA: TGTGCCAGCAGTGAAATGGGGGGGTATGGCTACACCTTC. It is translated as CASSEMGGYGYTF.

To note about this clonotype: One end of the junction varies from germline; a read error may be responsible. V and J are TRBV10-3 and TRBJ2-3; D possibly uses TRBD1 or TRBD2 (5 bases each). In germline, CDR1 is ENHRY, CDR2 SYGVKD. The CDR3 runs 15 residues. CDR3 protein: CTISEGPPTTDTQYF. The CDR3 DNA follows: TGTACCATCAGTGAGGGACCCCCAACCACAGATACGCAGTATTTT.

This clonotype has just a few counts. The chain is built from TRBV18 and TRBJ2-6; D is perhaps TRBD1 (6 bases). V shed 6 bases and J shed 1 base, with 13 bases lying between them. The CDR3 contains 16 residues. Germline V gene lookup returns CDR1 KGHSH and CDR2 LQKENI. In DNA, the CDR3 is TGTGCCAGCTCCCACCGAGGGGGATCTGGGGCCAACGTCCTGACTTTC. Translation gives CASSHRGGSGANVLTF.

The CDR3 DNA sequence: TGTGCCAGCAGCTCTTACTCGGACAGGGTTCCTCACTATGGCTACACCTTC. Protein sequence: CASSSYSDRVPHYGYTF. The rearrangement joins TRBV7-9 to TRBJ1-2; 8 nucleotides align to TRBD1. The CDR3 is 17 residues long. Trimming at V came to 4 bases and at J to 3 bases, leaving 13 bases not matched to a gene. From germline, CDR1 is SEHNR and CDR2 FQNEAQ (reference sequence).